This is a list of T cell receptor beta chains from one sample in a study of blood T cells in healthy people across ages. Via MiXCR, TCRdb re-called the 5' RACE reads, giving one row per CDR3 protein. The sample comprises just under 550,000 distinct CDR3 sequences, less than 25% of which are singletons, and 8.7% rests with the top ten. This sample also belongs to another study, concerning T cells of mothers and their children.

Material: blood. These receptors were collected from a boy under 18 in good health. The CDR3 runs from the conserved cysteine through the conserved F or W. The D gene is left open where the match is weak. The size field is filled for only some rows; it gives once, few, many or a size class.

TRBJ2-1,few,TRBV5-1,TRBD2,CASSLAGGALDEQFF,TGCGCCAGCAGCTTAGCGGGGGGGGCGTTAGATGAGCAGTTCTTC
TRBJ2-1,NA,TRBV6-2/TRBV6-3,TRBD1,CASSPGTGLNNEQFF,TGTGCCAGCAGTCCCGGGACAGGGCTGAACAATGAGCAGTTCTTC
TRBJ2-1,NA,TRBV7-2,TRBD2,CASSATSGSYNEQFF,TGTGCCAGCAGCGCGACTAGCGGGAGCTACAATGAGCAGTTCTTC
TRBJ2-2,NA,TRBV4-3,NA,CASSQDWDTGELFF,TGCGCCAGCAGCCAAGATTGGGACACCGGGGAGCTGTTTTTT
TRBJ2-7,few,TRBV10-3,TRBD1,CAITGTGYEQYF,TGTGCCATCACCGGGACAGGGTACGAGCAGTACTTC
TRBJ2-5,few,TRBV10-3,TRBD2,CASARAGGEETQYF,TGTGCCTCAGCCCGGGCGGGAGGAGAAGAGACCCAGTACTTC
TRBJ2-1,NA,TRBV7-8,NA,CASSSPLGLNNEQFF,TGTGCCAGCAGCTCTCCCCTGGGACTCAATAATGAGCAGTTCTTC
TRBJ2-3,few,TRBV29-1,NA,CSADSYDTDTQYF,TGCAGCGCAGACAGCTACGACACAGATACGCAGTATTTT
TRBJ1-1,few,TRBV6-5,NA,CASSYWGGRNTEAFF,TGTGCCAGCAGTTACTGGGGGGGGCGGAACACTGAAGCTTTCTTT
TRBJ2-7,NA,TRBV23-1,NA,CASSQYTSSYEQYF,TGCGCCAGCAGTCAGTACACGAGCTCCTACGAGCAGTACTTC
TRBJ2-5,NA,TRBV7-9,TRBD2,CASSASSGTTQETQYF,TGTGCCAGCAGCGCATCATCCGGGACTACCCAAGAGACCCAGTACTTC
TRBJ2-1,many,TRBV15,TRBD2,CATSRGAGEGNEQFF,TGTGCCACCAGCAGAGGAGCGGGAGAGGGCAATGAGCAGTTCTTC
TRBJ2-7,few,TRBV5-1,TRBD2,CASSLLAGPGEQYF,TGCGCCAGCAGCTTACTAGCGGGACCGGGAGAGCAGTACTTC
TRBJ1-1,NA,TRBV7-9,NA,CASSPRVPTNTEAFF,TGTGCCAGCAGCCCCAGGGTACCGACGAACACTGAAGCTTTCTTT
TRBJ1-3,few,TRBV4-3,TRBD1,CASSQDRGDDRGYPGNTIYF,TGCGCCAGCAGCCAAGATAGGGGGGACGACAGGGGGTATCCTGGAAACACCATATATTTT
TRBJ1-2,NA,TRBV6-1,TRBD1,CASSPGTGGAYYGYTF,TGTGCCAGCAGCCCCGGGACAGGGGGCGCCTACTATGGCTACACCTTC
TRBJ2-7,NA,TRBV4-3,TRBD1,CASSPMTGSYEQYF,TGCGCCAGCAGCCCTATGACAGGGTCCTACGAGCAGTACTTC
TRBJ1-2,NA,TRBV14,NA,CASSQEGRLGFYGYTF,TGTGCCAGCAGCCAAGAGGGGCGCCTAGGGTTCTATGGCTACACCTTC
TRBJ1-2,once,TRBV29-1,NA,CSVDIQIGGGADGYTF,TGCAGCGTTGACATTCAAATCGGTGGGGGCGCGGATGGCTACACCTTC
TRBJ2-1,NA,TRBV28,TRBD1,CASSSGGQGYNEQFF,TGTGCCAGCAGTTCAGGGGGACAGGGCTACAATGAGCAGTTCTTC
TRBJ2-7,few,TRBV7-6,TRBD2,CASSPEASGSGEQYF,TGTGCCAGCAGCCCAGAGGCTAGCGGGAGCGGCGAGCAGTACTTC
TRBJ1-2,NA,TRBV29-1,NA,CSVGRPSDYGYTF,TGCAGCGTTGGGAGACCGAGTGACTATGGCTACACCTTC
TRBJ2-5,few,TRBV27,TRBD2,CASSSQLAEETQYF,TGTGCCAGCAGTTCCCAGCTAGCGGAAGAGACCCAGTACTTC
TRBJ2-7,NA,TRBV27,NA,CASSFHPSYEQYF,TGTGCCAGCAGTTTCCATCCGTCGTACGAGCAGTACTTC
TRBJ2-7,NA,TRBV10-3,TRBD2,CAIRGSGTTYEQYF,TGTGCCATCAGGGGTAGCGGGACAACCTACGAGCAGTACTTC
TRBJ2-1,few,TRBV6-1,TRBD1,CASSEAGRGPGEQFF,TGTGCCAGCAGTGAAGCCGGCAGGGGGCCAGGGGAGCAGTTCTTC
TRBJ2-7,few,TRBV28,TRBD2,CASIGSGRAELLDEQYF,TGTGCCAGCATAGGGAGCGGGAGGGCCGAACTGCTGGACGAGCAGTACTTC
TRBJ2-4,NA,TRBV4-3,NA,CASSLGSGDPKNIQYF,TGCGCCAGCAGCCTCGGGTCTGGAGATCCCAAAAACATTCAGTACTTC
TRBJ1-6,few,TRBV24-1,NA,CATPSKPGSYNSPLHF,TGTGCCACCCCCAGCAAACCGGGGTCCTATAATTCACCCCTCCACTTT
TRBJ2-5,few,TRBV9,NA,CASSVSSGAETQYF,TGTGCCAGCAGCGTATCGTCGGGGGCAGAGACCCAGTACTTC
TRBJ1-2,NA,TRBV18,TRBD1,CASSPGTDNYGYTF,TGTGCCAGCTCACCGGGGACAGATAACTATGGCTACACCTTC
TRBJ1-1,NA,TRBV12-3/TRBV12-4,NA,CASSASFMNTEAFF,TGTGCCAGCAGTGCATCGTTCATGAACACTGAAGCTTTCTTT
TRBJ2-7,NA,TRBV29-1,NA,CSVQAGFYEQYF,TGCAGCGTTCAGGCGGGATTTTACGAGCAGTACTTC
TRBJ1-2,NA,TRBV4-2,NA,CASSQDVGQPDYGYTF,TGTGCCAGCAGCCAAGATGTCGGACAACCAGACTATGGCTACACCTTC
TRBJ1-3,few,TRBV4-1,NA,CASSQDPAGSSGNTIYF,TGCGCCAGCAGCCAAGATCCCGCGGGGAGCTCTGGAAACACCATATATTTT
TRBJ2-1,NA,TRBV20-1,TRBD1,CSARTDRGYNEQFF,TGCAGTGCTAGAACCGACAGGGGATACAATGAGCAGTTCTTC
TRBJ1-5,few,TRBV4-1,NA,CASSLGLGFGNQPQHF,TGCGCCAGCAGCCTAGGACTTGGGTTCGGCAATCAGCCCCAGCATTTT
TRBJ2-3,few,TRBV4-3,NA,CASSSRGGSTDTQYF,TGCGCCAGCAGCTCAAGGGGGGGTAGCACAGATACGCAGTATTTT
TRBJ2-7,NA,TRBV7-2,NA,CASSSLGRGEQYF,TGTGCCAGCAGCTCGCTCGGGCGGGGCGAGCAGTACTTC
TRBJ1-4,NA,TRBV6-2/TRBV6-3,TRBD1,CASSPGQGTTNEKLFF,TGTGCCAGCAGTCCTGGACAGGGAACAACTAATGAAAAACTGTTTTTT
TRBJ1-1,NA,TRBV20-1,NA,CSAREGGADTEAFF,TGCAGTGCTAGAGAGGGGGGCGCTGACACTGAAGCTTTCTTT
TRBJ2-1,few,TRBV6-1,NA,CASSELGNNEQFF,TGTGCCAGCAGTGAACTGGGTAACAATGAGCAGTTCTTC
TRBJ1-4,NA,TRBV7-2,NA,CASSLGGSQNEKLFF,TGTGCCAGCAGCTTAGGTGGCAGCCAGAATGAAAAACTGTTTTTT
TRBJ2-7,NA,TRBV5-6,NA,CASSSGFKLSYEQYF,TGTGCCAGCAGCTCCGGATTCAAACTCTCCTACGAGCAGTACTTC
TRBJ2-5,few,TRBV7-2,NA,CASSLALLETQYF,TGTGCCAGCAGCTTAGCGCTCTTGGAGACCCAGTACTTC